The 23 T cell receptor gamma chains listed next were all sequenced from one sample in a study of γδ T cells in repeated Plasmodium falciparum infection. Vgamma9/Vdelta2+ and Vdelta2-negative gammadelta T cells were flow-sorted from PBMC for bulk sequencing. TCRdb re-processed the multiplex PCR reads via CATT. The profile shows roughly 27,000 gamma-chain clones, 2.5% to 3.5% of them singletons. The sample was gamma-delta T cells from blood. The receptor source for this set is a pool of human donors (malaria-infected and uninfected, not separated).

There are a few counts of this clone. A far larger clone is one base from this, pointing to a likely read error. The DNA is omitted, as the CDR3 cannot be located on it reliably, and the CDR3 follows TCRdb's listing. The V gene is TRGV9; the J gene was not called. The germline V gene encodes CDR1 GITISATS and CDR2 ISYDGTV (reference sequence). The CDR3 numbers 27 amino acids, ends counted. CDR3 sequence: CALFQRDSLAVEQHLLSQVSIGRIQHF.

In its sample, this clone was seen many times. This DNA's translation differs at residue 7 from TCRdb's protein, which comes from a much larger clone; a read error is likely, and the protein shown is translated from the DNA. The chain carries TRGV9 and TRGJ1 or TRGJ2. After removal of 3 bases from V and 8 bases from J, the junction contained 10 bases not matched to a gene. CDR3 size: 13 residues. Germline CDR1 GITISATS, CDR2 ISYDGTV (reference sequence). CDR3 sequence (DNA): TGTGCCTTGTGGGAGCCTACCGGGAATAAGAAACTCTTT. Protein product: CALWEPTGNKKLF.

This clone has ten or more counts. Here the CDR3 reads CALWEVKGFSSYKKLF. The CDR3 DNA follows: TGTGCCTTGTGGGAGGTGAAAGGGTTTTCTTCTTATAAGAAACTCTTT. The rearrangement uses TRGV9 and TRGJ1 or TRGJ2. This CDR3 has 16 residues. Germline V gives CDR1 GITISATS, CDR2 ISYDGTV (reference sequence). With V trimmed by 0 bases and J by 6 bases, 14 bases remained unmatched.

This clone was counted a few times. The mismatch at residue 11 between this DNA's translation and the TCRdb protein of a much larger clone likely reflects a read error; the protein shown is translated from the DNA. V gene TRGV4 combines with J gene TRGJ1 or TRGJ2. In the absence of a J gene in TCRdb, the DNA was matched to germline to assign it here. CDR1 and CDR2 (germline): EGSTGY, YDSYTSSV. The CDR3 runs to 14 residues. Losses at the gene ends were 0 bases for V and 12 bases for J; bases not matched to a gene: 14. The chain's CDR3 is CATWDGPDWGGKLF. CDR3 in DNA: TGTGCCACCTGGGATGGGCCCGACTGGGGTGGGAAACTCTTT.

At least ten counts were recorded for this clone. Because the CDR3's place on the DNA is in doubt, the DNA is left out and the CDR3 is given as listed by TCRdb. Within the sample, other DNA sequences also encode this same CDR3. The CDR3 sequence is CALWEVLLIGIRNSLAVEQHWLSQVSIGRIQHF. Called V gene: TRGV9; the J gene was not called. Both ends counted, the CDR3 spans 33 residues. The germline gives CDR1 GITISATS, CDR2 ISYDGTV (reference sequence).

The sample holds many counts of this clone. TCRdb's listed protein matches a much larger clone and diverges from this DNA's translation at residue 10, likely through a read error; the protein shown comes from the DNA. The V gene is given as TRGV9, and no J gene call is available. Germline lookup yields CDR1 GITISATS and CDR2 ISYDGTV (reference sequence). The CDR3 loop spans 12 amino acids. CDR3 protein: CALWDVCYKELF. DNA for the CDR3: TGTGCCTTGTGGGATGTATGCTATAAGGAACTCTTT.

This clone was counted only a few times. The translation of this DNA and the TCRdb protein of a much larger clone differ at residue 3, probably owing to a read error; the protein shown here is translated from the DNA. The J gene is TRGJP2, the V gene TRGV5. The J gene, not given by TCRdb, was assigned here from a germline match of the nucleotide sequence. CDR3 length: 17 residues. Germline V gene data show CDR1 as VINAFY and CDR2 as YDVSNSKD. CDR3 nucleotide sequence: TGTGCCGCCTGGGACTGGGAGGTTATGGGTAGTGATTGGATCAAGACGTTT. It encodes CAAWDWEVMGSDWIKTF.

Many counts were recorded for this clone. V and J are TRGV5 and TRGJ1 or TRGJ2. CDR3 size: 14 residues. From germline, CDR1 is VINAFY and CDR2 YDVSNSKD. The V gene end was trimmed by 0 bases and the J gene end by 3 bases; junction bases not matched to a gene: 5. CDR3 in DNA: TGTGCCACCTGGGACAGGGGTTTTTATTATAAGAAACTCTTT. Encoded protein: CATWDRGFYYKKLF.

This clone appeared many times. TCRdb's protein, taken from a much larger clone, differs from this DNA's translation at residue 8, likely owing to a read error; the protein displayed comes from the DNA. The V segment is TRGV4, and no J call was made. This CDR3 has 10 residues. CDR1 is EGSTGY and CDR2 is YDSYTSSV in the germline V gene. This CDR3 is CATWYYKELF. In DNA form, the CDR3 reads TGTGCCACCTGGTATTATAAGGAACTCTTT.

To note about this clone: The amino acid sequence in TCRdb belongs to a much larger clone and departs from this DNA's translation at residue 5, likely a sequencing read error; the sequence shown is translated from the DNA. The chain couples TRGV9 to TRGJP. CDR1 is GITISATS, CDR2 ISYDGTV, per germline (reference sequence). This CDR3 spans 15 amino acids. The CDR3 protein is CALWVVRPGKKIKVF. In DNA, the CDR3 is TGTGCCTTGTGGGTGGTGCGTCCGGGCAAAAAAATCAAGGTATTT.

Ten or more counts support this clone. The mismatch at residue 3 between this DNA's translation and the TCRdb protein of a much larger clone likely reflects a read error; the protein shown is translated from the DNA. Different DNA sequences within this sample yield the same CDR3. The chain combines TRGV9 with TRGJ1 or TRGJ2. The J gene, missing from TCRdb, was assigned here through DNA to germline matching. CDR1 and CDR2 (germline): GITISATS, ISYDGTV (reference sequence). This CDR3 spans 11 amino acids. Here the CDR3 DNA reads TGTGCCTCGTGGGAGGTGCCCAAGAAACTCTTT. Its protein is CASWEVPKKLF.

This clone showed up many times. A far larger clone lies a single base away; this is likely a read error. Distinct nucleotide sequences in the sample also encode this CDR3. The chain combines TRGV3 with TRGJ1 or TRGJ2. The J gene was not available in TCRdb and was assigned here by matching the DNA to germline segments. Germline V CDR1 and CDR2: VTNTFY, YDVSTARD (reference sequence). The CDR3 sequence is 14 residues long. The DNA for the CDR3 is TGTGCCACTTGGGACAGGCCAGAATATTATAAGAAACTCTTT. This sequence encodes CATWDRPEYYKKLF.

This clone was counted at least ten times. V is TRGV9 and J is TRGJ1 or TRGJ2. Per the germline V gene, CDR1 is GITISATS and CDR2 is ISYDGTV (reference sequence). V was clipped by 2 bases and J by 4 bases; unmatched bases: 8. The CDR3 runs 14 residues. The CDR3: CALWEAEEYYKKLF. Written as DNA, the CDR3 is TGTGCCTTGTGGGAGGCTGAAGAGTATTATAAGAAACTCTTT.

This clone was counted many times. The protein given by TCRdb reflects a much larger clone and differs at residue 3 from this DNA's translation, likely from a read error; the protein shown is the DNA's translation. This chain connects TRGV3 to TRGJ1 or TRGJ2. No J gene was available from TCRdb, and it was assigned here by a germline match of the DNA. This CDR3 spans 14 amino acids. Germline-derived CDR1 and CDR2 are VTNTFY and YDVSTARD (reference sequence). Here the CDR3 reads CAAWDGPNYYKKLF. The CDR3 DNA reads as TGTGCCGCCTGGGACGGTCCGAATTATTATAAGAAACTCTTT.

This clone has just a few counts. TCRdb's listed protein matches a much larger clone and diverges from this DNA's translation at residue 7, likely through a read error; the protein shown comes from the DNA. V usage is TRGV5 and J usage is TRGJ1 or TRGJ2. TCRdb carries no J gene annotation; the J gene was assigned here by matching the DNA with germline. The CDR3 has 15 residues. J gave up 2 bases and V 0 bases, and 7 bases lay outside the gene matches. Germline CDR1 is VINAFY and CDR2 is YDVSNSKD. The CDR3 sequence: CATWDRLVDYYKKLF. CDR3 sequence (DNA): TGTGCCACCTGGGACAGGCTGGTTGATTATTATAAGAAACTCTTT.

With regard to this clone: This clone may be a read error of a much larger clone one base away. The DNA is left out, because the CDR3 cannot be placed on it with certainty; the CDR3 is given as TCRdb lists it. No call exists for the J gene, whereas the V gene is TRGV2. The CDR3 is 30 residues long, counting both termini. Germline V gene sequence: CDR1 EGSNGY, CDR2 YDSYNSKV. The CDR3: CATWEIIIRNSLAVEQHLLSQVSIGRIQHF.

This clone was counted many times. Germline and junction disagree at one end, which may indicate a read error. The sample holds other DNA sequences that translate to the same CDR3. The V gene is TRGV8, the J gene TRGJ1 or TRGJ2. The CDR3 loop spans 15 amino acids. The V gene's germline CDR1 is VENAVY and CDR2 YDSYNSRV. The CDR3 here is CATWDRRPHYYKKLF. The CDR3 nucleotides are TGCGCCACCTGGGATAGAAGGCCCCATTATTATAAGAAACTCTTT.

This clone occurred a few times. TCRdb pairs this DNA with a much larger clone's protein that differs at residue 7, likely a read error; the protein shown was translated from the DNA. This rearrangement joins TRGV3 to TRGJ1 or TRGJ2. Germline assignment: CDR1 VTNTFY and CDR2 YDVSTARD (reference sequence). V shed 0 bases and J 4 bases; nucleotides not matched to a gene: 6. This CDR3 region has 14 residues. CDR3 amino acids: CATWDRSEYYKKLF. Here the CDR3 DNA reads TGTGCCACCTGGGACAGGTCAGAATATTATAAGAAACTCTTT.

This clone was picked up many times. Only one base separates this from a far larger clonotype, so it likely reflects a read error. This same CDR3 is encoded by further DNA sequences in the sample. V gene TRGV9 combines with J gene TRGJ1 or TRGJ2. Looked up from germline, CDR1 is GITISATS and CDR2 is ISYDGTV (reference sequence). CDR3 length equals 15 residues. CDR3 coding DNA: TGTGCCTTGTGGGAAGTCTTACTGCCTTATTACAAGAAACTCTTT. It specifies CALWEVLLPYYKKLF.

This clone was observed a handful of times. The protein in TCRdb stems from a much larger clone and differs at residue 9 from this DNA's translation, likely a read error; here the protein is translated from the DNA. The V and J genes are TRGV9 and TRGJ1 or TRGJ2. The J gene is not listed in TCRdb, so it was assigned here from a DNA match to germline. The CDR3 is 15 residues long. CDR1 is GITISATS and CDR2 is ISYDGTV in the germline V gene (reference sequence). V shed 0 bases and J 4 bases; nucleotides not matched to a gene: 9. The chain's CDR3 is CALWEVPHPYYKKLF. For the CDR3, the DNA is TGTGCCTTGTGGGAGGTGCCCCATCCGTATTATAAGAAACTCTTT.

CDR3: CALWTRSNYYKKLF. The CDR3 nucleotides are TGTGCCTTGTGGACTCGATCAAATTATTATAAGAAACTCTTT. The chain has TRGV9 and TRGJ1 or TRGJ2. The J gene, missing from TCRdb, was assigned here through DNA to germline matching. The germline V gene encodes CDR1 GITISATS and CDR2 ISYDGTV (reference sequence). CDR3 length equals 14 residues. Trimming took 6 bases from V and 1 from J; bases not matched to a gene: 9.

In its sample, this clone was seen many times. The chain joins TRGV9 to TRGJP2. TCRdb is silent on the J gene; assignment here came from matching the DNA to germline. This CDR3 is built from 16 residues. The germline gives CDR1 GITISATS, CDR2 ISYDGTV (reference sequence). V gave up 0 bases and J gave up 7 bases; unmatched junction bases: 11. Written as DNA, the CDR3 is TGTGCCTTGTGGGAGGTGCAAACCTGTTCTGATTGGATCAAGACGTTT. This encodes CALWEVQTCSDWIKTF.

This clone appeared a few times. TCRdb records a much larger clone's protein for this DNA, with a difference at residue 10 that likely arises from a read error; the protein given is the translation of the DNA. CDR3 nucleotides: TGTGCCTTGTGGGAGGGCCCGTTTTGTTGTAAGAAACTCTTT. Translation gives CALWEGPFCCKKLF. The chain is built from TRGV9 and TRGJ1 or TRGJ2. TCRdb carries no J gene annotation; the J gene was assigned here by matching the DNA with germline. Losses at the gene ends were 2 bases for V and 9 bases for J; bases not matched to a gene: 13. The CDR3 runs to 14 residues. From germline, CDR1 is GITISATS and CDR2 ISYDGTV (reference sequence).